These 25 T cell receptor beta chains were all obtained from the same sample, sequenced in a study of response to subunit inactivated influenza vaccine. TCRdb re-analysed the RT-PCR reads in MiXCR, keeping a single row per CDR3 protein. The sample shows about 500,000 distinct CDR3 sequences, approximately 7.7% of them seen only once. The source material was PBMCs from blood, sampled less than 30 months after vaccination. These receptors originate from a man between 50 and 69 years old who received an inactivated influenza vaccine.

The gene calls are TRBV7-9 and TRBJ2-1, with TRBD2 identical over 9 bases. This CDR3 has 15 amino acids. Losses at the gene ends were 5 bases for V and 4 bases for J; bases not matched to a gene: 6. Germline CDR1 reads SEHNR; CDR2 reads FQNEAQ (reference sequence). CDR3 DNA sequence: TGTGCCAGCAGCAGCGGGGGGAACCGATACAATGAGCAGTTCTTC. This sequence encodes CASSSGGNRYNEQFF.

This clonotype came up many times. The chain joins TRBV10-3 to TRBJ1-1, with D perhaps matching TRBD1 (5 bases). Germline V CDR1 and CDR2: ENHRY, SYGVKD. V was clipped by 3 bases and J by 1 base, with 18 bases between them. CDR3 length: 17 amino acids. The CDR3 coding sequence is TGTGCCATCAGTGAATTTCAAAGGGGTCTCGGGAACACTGAAGCTTTCTTT. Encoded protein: CAISEFQRGLGNTEAFF.

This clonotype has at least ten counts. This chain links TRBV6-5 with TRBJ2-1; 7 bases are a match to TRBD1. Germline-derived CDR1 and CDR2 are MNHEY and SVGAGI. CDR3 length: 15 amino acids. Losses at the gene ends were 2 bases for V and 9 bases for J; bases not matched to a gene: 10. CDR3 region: CASSYPRGIRVEQFF. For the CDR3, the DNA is TGTGCCAGCAGTTACCCCAGGGGGATAAGGGTTGAGCAGTTCTTC.

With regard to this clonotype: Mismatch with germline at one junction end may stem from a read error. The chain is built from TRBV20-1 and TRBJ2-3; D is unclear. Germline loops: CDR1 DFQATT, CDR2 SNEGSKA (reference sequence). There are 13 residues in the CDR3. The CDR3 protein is CSALDQRTETQYF. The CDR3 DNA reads TGCAGTGCCCTGGACCAGCGTACAGAAACGCAGTATTTT.

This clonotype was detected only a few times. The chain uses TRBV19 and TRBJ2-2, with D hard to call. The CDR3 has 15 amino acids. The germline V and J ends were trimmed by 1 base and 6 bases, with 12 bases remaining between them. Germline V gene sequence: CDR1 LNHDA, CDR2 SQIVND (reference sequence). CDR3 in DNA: TGTGCCAGTAGTATAGGTCGTCGGGTGTCCGGGGAGCTGTTTTTT. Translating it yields CASSIGRRVSGELFF.

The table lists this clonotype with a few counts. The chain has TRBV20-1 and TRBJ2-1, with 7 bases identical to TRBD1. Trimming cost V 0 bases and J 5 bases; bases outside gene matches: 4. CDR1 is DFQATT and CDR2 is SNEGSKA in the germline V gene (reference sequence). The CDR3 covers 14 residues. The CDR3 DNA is TGCAGTGCTAGAGATTGGGACAGCGACAATGAGCAGTTCTTC. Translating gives CSARDWDSDNEQFF.

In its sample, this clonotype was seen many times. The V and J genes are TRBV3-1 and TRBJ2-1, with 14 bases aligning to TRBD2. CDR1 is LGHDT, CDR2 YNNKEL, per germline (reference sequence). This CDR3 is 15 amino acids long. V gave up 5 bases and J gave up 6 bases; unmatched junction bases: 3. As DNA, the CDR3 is TGTGCCAGCAGCGCCGGGACTAGCGGGAGCAATGAGCAGTTCTTC. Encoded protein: CASSAGTSGSNEQFF.

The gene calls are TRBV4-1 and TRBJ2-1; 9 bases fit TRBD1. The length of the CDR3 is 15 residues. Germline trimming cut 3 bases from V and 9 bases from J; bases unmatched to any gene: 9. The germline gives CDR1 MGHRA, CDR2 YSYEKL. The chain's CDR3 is CASSQPGQGSPEQFF. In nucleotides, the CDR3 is TGCGCCAGCAGCCAGCCGGGACAGGGTTCCCCTGAGCAGTTCTTC.

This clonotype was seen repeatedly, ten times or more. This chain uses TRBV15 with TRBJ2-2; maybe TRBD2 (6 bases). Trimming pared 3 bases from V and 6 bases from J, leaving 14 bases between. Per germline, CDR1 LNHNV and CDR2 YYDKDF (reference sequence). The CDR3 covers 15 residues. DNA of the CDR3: TGTGCCACCAGCAGGGACCTTGGAGGGGCCGGGGAGCTGTTTTTT. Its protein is CATSRDLGGAGELFF.

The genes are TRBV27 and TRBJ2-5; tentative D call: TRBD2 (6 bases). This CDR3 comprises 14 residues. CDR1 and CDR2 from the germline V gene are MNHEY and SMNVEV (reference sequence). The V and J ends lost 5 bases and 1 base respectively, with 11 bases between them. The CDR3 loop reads CASSIRGTQETQYF. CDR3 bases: TGTGCCAGCAGTATCCGGGGGACCCAAGAGACCCAGTACTTC.

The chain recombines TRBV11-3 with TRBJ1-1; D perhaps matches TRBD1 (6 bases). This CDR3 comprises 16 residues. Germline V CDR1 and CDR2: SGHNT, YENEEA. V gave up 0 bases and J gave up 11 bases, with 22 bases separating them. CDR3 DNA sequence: TGTGCCAGCAGCTTAGATGTAACCTACAGGGCGGTGCAGGCTTTCTTT. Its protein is CASSLDVTYRAVQAFF.

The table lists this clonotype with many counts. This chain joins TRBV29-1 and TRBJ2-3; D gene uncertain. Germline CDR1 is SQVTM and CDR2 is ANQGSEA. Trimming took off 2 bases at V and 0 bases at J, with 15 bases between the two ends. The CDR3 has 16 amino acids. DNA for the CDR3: TGCAGCGTTGAAAGTCGACGGATGACTAGCACAGATACGCAGTATTTT. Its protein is CSVESRRMTSTDTQYF.

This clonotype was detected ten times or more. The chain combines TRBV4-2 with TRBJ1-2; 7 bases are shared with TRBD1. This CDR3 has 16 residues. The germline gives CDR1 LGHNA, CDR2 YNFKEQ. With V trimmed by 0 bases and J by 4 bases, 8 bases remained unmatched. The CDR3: CASSQDGAGQTYGYTF. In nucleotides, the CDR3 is TGTGCCAGCAGCCAAGATGGGGCGGGACAGACCTATGGCTACACCTTC.

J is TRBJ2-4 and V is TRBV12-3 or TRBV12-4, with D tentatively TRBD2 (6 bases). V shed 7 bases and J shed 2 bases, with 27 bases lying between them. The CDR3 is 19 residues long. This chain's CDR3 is CASTSSWGLGQHSKNIQYF. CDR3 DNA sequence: TGTGCCAGCACAAGTTCGTGGGGACTCGGTCAACATTCCAAAAACATTCAGTACTTC.

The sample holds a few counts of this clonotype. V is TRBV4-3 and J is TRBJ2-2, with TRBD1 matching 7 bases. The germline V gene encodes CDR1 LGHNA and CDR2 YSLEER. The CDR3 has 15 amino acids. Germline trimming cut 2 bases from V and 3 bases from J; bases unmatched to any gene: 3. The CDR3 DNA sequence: TGCGCCAGCAGCCAACGGACAGGCTACACCGGGGAGCTGTTTTTT. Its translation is CASSQRTGYTGELFF.

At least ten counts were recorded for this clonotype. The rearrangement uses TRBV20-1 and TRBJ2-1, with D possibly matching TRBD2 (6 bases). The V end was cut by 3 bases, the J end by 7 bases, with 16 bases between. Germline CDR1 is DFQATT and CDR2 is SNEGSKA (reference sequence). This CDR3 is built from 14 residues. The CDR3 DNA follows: TGCAGTGCTAGTGTTTGGGACGGGAGTAATGAGCAGTTCTTC. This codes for CSASVWDGSNEQFF.

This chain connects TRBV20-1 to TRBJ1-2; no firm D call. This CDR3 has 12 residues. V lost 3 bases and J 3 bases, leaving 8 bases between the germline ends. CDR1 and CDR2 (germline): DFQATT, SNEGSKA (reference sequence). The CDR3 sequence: CSASPGDYGYTF. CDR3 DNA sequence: TGCAGTGCTAGTCCCGGGGACTATGGCTACACCTTC.

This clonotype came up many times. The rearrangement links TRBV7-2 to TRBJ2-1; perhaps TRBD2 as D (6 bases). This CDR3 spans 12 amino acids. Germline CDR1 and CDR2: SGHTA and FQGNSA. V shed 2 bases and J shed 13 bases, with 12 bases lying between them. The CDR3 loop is CASSLYAGIQFF. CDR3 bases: TGTGCCAGCAGCTTATATGCGGGAATCCAGTTCTTC.

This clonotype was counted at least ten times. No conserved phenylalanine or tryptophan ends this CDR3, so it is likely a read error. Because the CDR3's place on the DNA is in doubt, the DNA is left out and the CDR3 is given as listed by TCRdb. CDR3 region: CSVGRGRI. The chain joins TRBV29-1 to TRBJ2-4; the D call in the table, TRBD2, was not verified against the DNA. The CDR3 comprises 8 residues, both ends counted. Germline CDR1 SQVTM, CDR2 ANQGSEA.

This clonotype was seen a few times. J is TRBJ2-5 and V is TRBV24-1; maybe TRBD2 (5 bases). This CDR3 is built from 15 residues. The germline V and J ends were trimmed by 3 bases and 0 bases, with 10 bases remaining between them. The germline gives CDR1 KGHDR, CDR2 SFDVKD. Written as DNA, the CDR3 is TGTGCCACCAGTGATCCTACGGAGGACCAAGAGACCCAGTACTTC. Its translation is CATSDPTEDQETQYF.

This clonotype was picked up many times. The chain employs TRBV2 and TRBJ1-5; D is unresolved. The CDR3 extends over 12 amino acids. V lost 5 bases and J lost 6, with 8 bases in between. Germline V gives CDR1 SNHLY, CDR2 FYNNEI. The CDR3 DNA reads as TGTGCCAGCAGTCTAGACGGTCAGCCCCAGCATTTT. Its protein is CASSLDGQPQHF.

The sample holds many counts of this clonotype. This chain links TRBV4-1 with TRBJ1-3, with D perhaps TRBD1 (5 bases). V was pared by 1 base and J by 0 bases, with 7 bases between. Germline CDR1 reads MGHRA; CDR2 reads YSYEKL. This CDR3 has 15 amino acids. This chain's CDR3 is CASSQGQFSGNTIYF. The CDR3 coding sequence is TGCGCCAGCAGCCAAGGACAGTTCTCTGGAAACACCATATATTTT.

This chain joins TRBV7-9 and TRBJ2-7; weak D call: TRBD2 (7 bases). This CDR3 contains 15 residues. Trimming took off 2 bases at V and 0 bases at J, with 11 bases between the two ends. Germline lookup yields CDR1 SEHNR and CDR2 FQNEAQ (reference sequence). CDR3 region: CASSLQGTISYEQYF. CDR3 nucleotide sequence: TGTGCCAGCAGCTTACAGGGGACTATCTCCTACGAGCAGTACTTC.

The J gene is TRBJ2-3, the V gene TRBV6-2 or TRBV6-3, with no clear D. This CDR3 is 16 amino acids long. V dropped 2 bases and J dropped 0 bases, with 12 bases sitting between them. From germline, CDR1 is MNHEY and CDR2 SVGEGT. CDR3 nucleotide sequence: TGTGCCAGCAGTTACGGTCCACAGCAGAGCACAGATACGCAGTATTTT. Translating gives CASSYGPQQSTDTQYF.

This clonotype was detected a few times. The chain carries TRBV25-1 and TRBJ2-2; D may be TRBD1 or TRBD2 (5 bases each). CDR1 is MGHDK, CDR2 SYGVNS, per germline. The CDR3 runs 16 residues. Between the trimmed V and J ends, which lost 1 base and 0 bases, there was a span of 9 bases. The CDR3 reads CASSELRGTNTGELFF. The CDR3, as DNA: TGTGCCAGCAGTGAATTGAGGGGAACGAACACCGGGGAGCTGTTTTTT.